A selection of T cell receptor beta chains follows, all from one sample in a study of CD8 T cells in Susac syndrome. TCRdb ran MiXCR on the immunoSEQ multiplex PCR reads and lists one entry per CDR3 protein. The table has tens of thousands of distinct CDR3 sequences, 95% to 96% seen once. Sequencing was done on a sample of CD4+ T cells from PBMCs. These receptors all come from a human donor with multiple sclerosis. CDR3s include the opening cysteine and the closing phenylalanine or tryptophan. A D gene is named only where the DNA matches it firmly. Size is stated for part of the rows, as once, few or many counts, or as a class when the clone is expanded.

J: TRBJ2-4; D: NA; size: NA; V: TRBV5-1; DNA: TGCGCCAGCAGCTTGTCAGGGGACTGGGCCAAAAACATTCAGTACTTC; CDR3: CASSLSGDWAKNIQYF
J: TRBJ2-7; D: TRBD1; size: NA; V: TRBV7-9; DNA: TGTGCCAGCAGCTGGGGACAGGGTAAATACGAGCAGTACTTC; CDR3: CASSWGQGKYEQYF
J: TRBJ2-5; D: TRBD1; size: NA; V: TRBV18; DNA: TGTGCCAGCTCACCAGACAGGGACACGTACGAGACCCAGTACTTC; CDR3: CASSPDRDTYETQYF
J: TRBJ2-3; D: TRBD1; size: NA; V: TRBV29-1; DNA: TGCAGCGTGGGGACAGGGCAGAGCACAGATACGCAGTATTTT; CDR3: CSVGTGQSTDTQYF
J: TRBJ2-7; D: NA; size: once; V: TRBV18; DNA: TGTGCCAGCTCACCATCGGGGGCACACGACGAGCAGTACTTC; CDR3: CASSPSGAHDEQYF
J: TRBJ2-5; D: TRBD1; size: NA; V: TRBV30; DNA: TGTGCCTGGAGGTCAGGGGGTGGAGAGACCCAGTACTTC; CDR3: CAWRSGGGETQYF
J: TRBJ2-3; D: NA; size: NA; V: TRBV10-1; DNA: TGCGCCAGCAGTGCAGGGGAAGCAGGCGCAGATACGCAGTATTTT; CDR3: CASSAGEAGADTQYF
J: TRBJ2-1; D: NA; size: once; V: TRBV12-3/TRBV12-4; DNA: TGTGCCAGCAGCAGAGACGGTTCGAACAATGAGCAGTTCTTC; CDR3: CASSRDGSNNEQFF
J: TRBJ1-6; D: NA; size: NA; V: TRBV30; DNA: TGTGCCTGGATTCATGCAGGGAGCTCCTATAATTCACCCCTCCACTTT; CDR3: CAWIHAGSSYNSPLHF
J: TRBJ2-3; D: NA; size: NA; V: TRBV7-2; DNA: TGTGCCAGCAGCCCACAGGGAGGAGATACGCAGTATTTT; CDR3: CASSPQGGDTQYF
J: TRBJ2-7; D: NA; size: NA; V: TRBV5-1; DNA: TGCGCCAGCAGCCCAGGGCGGACTGCAGCCTACGAGCAGTACTTC; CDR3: CASSPGRTAAYEQYF
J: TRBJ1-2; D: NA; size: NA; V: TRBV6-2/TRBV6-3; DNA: TGTGCCAGCAGTCAGAGAAAAGTCGTTGGGTTTCATGGCTACACCTTC; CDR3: CASSQRKVVGFHGYTF
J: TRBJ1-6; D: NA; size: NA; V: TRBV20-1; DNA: TGCAGTGCGGCGATCGGCAGGGACTCACCCCTCCACTTT; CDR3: CSAAIGRDSPLHF
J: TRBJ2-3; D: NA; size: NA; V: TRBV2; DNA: TGTGCCAGCAGTGAAGCCGTGGATACGCAGTATTTT; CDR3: CASSEAVDTQYF
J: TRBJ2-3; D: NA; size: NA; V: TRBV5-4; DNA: TGTGCCAGCAGCTTGGCTGCGGTCACAGATACGCAGTATTTT; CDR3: CASSLAAVTDTQYF
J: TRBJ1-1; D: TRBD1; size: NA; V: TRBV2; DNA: TGTGCCAGCAGTGAAAAGACAGGGATCCCTGAAGCTTTCTTT; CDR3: CASSEKTGIPEAFF
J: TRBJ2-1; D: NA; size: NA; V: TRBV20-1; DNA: TGCAGTGCTAGAGATCGCACCGCCTTTCGGGGCACCTACAATGAGCAGTTCTTC; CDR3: CSARDRTAFRGTYNEQFF
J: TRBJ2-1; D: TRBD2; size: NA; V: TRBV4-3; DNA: TGCGCCAGCAGCCAAGAACTAGCGGGGGGATTGGATGAGCAGTTCTTC; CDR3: CASSQELAGGLDEQFF
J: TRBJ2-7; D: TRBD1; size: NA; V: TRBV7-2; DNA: TGTGCCAGCAGCTTAGCCGGGACAGGGCAATACGAGCAGTACTTC; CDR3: CASSLAGTGQYEQYF
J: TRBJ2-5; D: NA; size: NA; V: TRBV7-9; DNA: TGTGCCAGCAGCTTAGGGAACCAAGAGACCCAGTACTTC; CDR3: CASSLGNQETQYF
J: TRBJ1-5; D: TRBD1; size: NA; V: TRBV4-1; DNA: TGCGCCAGCAGCGGACGGACAGGGGGAGGACAGCCCCAGCATTTT; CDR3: CASSGRTGGGQPQHF
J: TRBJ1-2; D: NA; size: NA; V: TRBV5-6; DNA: TGTGCCAGCAACGCCGGGACCGCTTCCTATGGCTACACCTTC; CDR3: CASNAGTASYGYTF
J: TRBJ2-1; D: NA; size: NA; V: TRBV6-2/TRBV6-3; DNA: TGTGCCAGCAGTTCTCAGGCGGGGTACAATGAGCAGTTCTTC; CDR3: CASSSQAGYNEQFF
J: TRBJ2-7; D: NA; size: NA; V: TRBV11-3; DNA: TGTGCCAGCAGTCCTTACAGGGAGCCCTACGAGCAGTACTTC; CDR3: CASSPYREPYEQYF
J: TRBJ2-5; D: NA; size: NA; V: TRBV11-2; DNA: TGTGCCAGCAGCTTTAATTTGGCATTTGGGCAAGAGACCCAGTACTTC; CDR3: CASSFNLAFGQETQYF
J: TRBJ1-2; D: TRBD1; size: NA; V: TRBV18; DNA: TGTGCCAGCTCACCGGGGGACAGTTGGGGCTACACCTTC; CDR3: CASSPGDSWGYTF
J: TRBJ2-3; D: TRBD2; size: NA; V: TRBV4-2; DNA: TGTGCCAGCAGCCAAGACCCTAGCGGGGGGGGAGCAGATACGCAGTATTTT; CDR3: CASSQDPSGGGADTQYF
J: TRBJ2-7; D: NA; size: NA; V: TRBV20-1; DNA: TGCAGTGCTAGACCCCCCACAGGGAGGTACGAGCAGTACTTC; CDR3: CSARPPTGRYEQYF
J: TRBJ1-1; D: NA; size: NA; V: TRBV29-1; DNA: TGCAGCTCCATGCAGGGGTTAAACACTGAAGCTTTCTTT; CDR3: CSSMQGLNTEAFF
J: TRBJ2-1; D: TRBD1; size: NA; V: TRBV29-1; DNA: TGCAGCGCCTCGACAGGGGCTGGCTACAATGAGCAGTTCTTC; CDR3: CSASTGAGYNEQFF
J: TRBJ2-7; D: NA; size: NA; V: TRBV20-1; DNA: TGCAGTGCTAGAGAAGACAGTGCCGGGTACGAGCAGTACTTC; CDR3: CSAREDSAGYEQYF
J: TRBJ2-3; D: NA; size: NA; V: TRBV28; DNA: TGTGCCAGCAGTTCCCCGGGTAGCGGAAGCACAGATACGCAGTATTTT; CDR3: CASSSPGSGSTDTQYF
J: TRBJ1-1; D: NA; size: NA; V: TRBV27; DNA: TGTGCCAGCAGTCCTCTTAGCTTTGGGGACACTGAAGCTTTCTTT; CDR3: CASSPLSFGDTEAFF
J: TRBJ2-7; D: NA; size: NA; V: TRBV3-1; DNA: TGTGCCAGCAGCCAAGATCTTACAGGGTCGGGGGAGCAGTACTTC; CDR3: CASSQDLTGSGEQYF
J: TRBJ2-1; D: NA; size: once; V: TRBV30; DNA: TGTGCCTGGAGTGTACGAGGTGGGAATGAGCAGTTCTTC; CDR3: CAWSVRGGNEQFF
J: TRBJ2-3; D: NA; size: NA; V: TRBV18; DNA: TGTGCCAGCTCAACCCCAGTCGGGGATACGCAGTATTTT; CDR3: CASSTPVGDTQYF
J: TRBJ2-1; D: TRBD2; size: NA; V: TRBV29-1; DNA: TGCAGCTCCCGGGGGGGGAGCTCCTACAATGAGCAGTTCTTC; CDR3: CSSRGGSSYNEQFF
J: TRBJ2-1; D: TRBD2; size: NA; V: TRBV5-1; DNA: TGCGCCAGCAGCTTGGGCGGGGGTTCCTACAATGAGCAGTTCTTC; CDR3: CASSLGGGSYNEQFF
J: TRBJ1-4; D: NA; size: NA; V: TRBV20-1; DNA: TGCAGTACTCCGGGACACGGGAATGAAAAACTGTTTTTT; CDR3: CSTPGHGNEKLFF
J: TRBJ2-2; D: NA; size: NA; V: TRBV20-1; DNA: TGCAGTGCTTCTCTTACGACGGGAACCGGGGAGCTGTTTTTT; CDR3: CSASLTTGTGELFF
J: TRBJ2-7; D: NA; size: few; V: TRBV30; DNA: TGTGCCTGGAGTAAGGGTACCTACGAGCAGTACTTC; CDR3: CAWSKGTYEQYF
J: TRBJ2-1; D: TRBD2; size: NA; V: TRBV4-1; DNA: TGCGCCAGCAGCCAAGATGGACTAGCGGGGAGGAAGCAGTTCTTC; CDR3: CASSQDGLAGRKQFF
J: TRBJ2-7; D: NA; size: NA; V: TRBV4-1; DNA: TGCGCCAGCAGCCCCGGTTTGGGGGGAAGCTCCTACGAGCAGTACTTC; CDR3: CASSPGLGGSSYEQYF
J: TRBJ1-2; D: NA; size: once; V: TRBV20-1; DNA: TGCAGTGCTAGCCTCGTCCAGGGTGGCTATGGCTACACCTTC; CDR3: CSASLVQGGYGYTF
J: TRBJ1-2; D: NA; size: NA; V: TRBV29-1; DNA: TGCAGCGCCCAAGGGTTCGGGGGCGCCTATGGCTACACCTTC; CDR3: CSAQGFGGAYGYTF
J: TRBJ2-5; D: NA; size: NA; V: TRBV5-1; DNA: TGCGCCAGCAGCTCAGCCGGGAGCGAGGGAGAGAGCCAGTACTTC; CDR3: CASSSAGSEGESQYF
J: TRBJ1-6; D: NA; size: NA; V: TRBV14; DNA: TGTGCCAGCAGCCGGCAGTCCTATAATTCACCCCTCCACTTT; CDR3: CASSRQSYNSPLHF
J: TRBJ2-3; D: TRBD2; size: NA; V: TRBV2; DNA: TGTGCCAGCAGTCCTAGCGGGAATTACGATACGCAGTATTTT; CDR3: CASSPSGNYDTQYF
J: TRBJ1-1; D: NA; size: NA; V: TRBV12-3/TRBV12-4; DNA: TGTGCCAGCAGTTTACTTTCCACTGAAGCTTTCTTT; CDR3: CASSLLSTEAFF
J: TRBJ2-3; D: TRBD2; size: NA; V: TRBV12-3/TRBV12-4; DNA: TGTGCCAGCACTCTGACTAGCGGGGGGCCAGATACGCAGTATTTT; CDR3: CASTLTSGGPDTQYF
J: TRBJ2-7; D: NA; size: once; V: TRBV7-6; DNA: TGTGCCAGCAGCTCCCGAAGGGGCGCATCCTACGAGCAGTACTTC; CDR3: CASSSRRGASYEQYF
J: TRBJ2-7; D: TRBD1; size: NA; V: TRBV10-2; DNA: TGCGCCACCTTAACCGGGACAGGGTTACGCGAGCAGTACTTC; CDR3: CATLTGTGLREQYF
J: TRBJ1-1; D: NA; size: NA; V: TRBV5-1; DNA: TGCGCCAGCGGCGAGGGCACTGAAGCTTTCTTT; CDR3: CASGEGTEAFF
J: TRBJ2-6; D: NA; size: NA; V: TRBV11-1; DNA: TGTGCCAGCAGCCCCACCCCCCCACAGAGGGCGATAAGCTCTGGGGCCAACGTCCTGACTTTC; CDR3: CASSPTPPQRAISSGANVLTF